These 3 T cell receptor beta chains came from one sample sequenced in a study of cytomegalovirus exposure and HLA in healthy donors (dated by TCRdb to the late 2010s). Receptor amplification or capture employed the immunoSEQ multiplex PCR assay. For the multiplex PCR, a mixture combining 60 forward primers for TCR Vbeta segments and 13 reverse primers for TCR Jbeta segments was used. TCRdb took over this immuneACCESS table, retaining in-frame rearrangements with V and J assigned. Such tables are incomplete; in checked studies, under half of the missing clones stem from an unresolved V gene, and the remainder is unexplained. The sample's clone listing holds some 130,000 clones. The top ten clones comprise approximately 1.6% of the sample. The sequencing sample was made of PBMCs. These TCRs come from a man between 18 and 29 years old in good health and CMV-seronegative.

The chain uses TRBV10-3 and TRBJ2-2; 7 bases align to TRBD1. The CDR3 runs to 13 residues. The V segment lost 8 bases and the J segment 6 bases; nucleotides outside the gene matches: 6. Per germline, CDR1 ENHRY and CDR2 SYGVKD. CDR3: CAIPGQYSGELFF. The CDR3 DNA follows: TGTGCCATCCCGGGACAGTATTCCGGGGAGCTGTTTTTT.

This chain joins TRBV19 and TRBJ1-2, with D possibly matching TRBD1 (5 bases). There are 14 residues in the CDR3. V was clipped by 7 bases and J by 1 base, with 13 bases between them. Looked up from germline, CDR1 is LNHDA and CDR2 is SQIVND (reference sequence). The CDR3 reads CASTKGQGNYGYTF. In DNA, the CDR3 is TGTGCCAGTACCAAGGGGCAGGGTAACTATGGCTACACCTTC.

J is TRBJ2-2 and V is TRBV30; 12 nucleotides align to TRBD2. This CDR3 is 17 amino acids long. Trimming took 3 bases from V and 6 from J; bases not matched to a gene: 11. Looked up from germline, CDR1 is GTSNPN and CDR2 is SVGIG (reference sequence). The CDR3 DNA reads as TGTGCCTGGAGATTTCTAGCGGGGGGGCCAAACGCCGGGGAGCTGTTTTTT. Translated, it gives CAWRFLAGGPNAGELFF.